The clone carrying this T cell receptor (beta chain) showed up just a few times. V shed 3 bases and J shed 5 bases, with 5 bases lying between them. CDR3 length: 11 amino acids. Per germline, CDR1 LGHDT and CDR2 YNNKEL (reference sequence). Original methodology: Amplification of reference gene primers provided the estimated nucleated cell counts. Profiled with immunoSEQ multiplex PCR; TCRdb holds only in-frame clones, not every one. That table is the source of V, J and clone size, and D and trimming were worked out from the DNA. The sample includes 250,000 to 300,000 clones, about 73% seen only once; the top ten take around 3.2%. The sample comes from a study of blood T cell repertoires in COVID-19. Turning to the study itself: Samples came from the United States, Italy and Spain, spanning acute and convalescent COVID-19. PBMCs, B-cell-depleted T cells, or T cells were the source of the cDNA or gDNA that made up the material.

The chain joins TRBV3-1 (or the pseudogene TRBV3-2) to TRBJ2-7; D uncertain. The sequence came from a woman over 75 with acute or convalescent COVID-19. Specimen: peripheral blood. Here the CDR3 reads CASSQGDEQYF. CDR3 bases: TGTGCCAGCAGCCAGGGCGACGAGCAGTACTTC.